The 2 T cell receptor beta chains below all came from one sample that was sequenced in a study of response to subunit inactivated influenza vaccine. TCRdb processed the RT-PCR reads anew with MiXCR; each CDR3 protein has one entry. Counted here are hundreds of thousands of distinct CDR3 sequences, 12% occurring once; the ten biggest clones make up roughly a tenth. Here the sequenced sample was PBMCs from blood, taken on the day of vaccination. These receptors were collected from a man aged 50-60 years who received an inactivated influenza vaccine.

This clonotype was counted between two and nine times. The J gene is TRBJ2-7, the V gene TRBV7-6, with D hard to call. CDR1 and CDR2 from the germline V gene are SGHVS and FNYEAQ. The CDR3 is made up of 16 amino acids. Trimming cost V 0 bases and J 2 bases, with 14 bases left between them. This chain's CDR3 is CASSLAAADHPYEQYF. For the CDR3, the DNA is TGTGCCAGCAGCTTAGCGGCGGCAGACCATCCCTACGAGCAGTACTTC.

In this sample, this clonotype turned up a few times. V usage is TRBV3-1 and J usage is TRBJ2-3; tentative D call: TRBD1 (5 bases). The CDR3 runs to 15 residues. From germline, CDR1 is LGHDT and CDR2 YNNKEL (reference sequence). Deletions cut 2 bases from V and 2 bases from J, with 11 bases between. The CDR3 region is CASSQIGELTDTQYF. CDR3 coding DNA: TGTGCCAGCAGCCAAATAGGGGAACTCACAGATACGCAGTATTTT.